This TCR beta chain originates from a study of blood T cell repertoires in COVID-19. V was clipped by 8 bases and J by 3 bases, with 16 bases between them. Germline values: CDR1 MNHEY, CDR2 SMNVEV (reference sequence). CDR3 length: 14 amino acids. Original handling: Nucleated cell counts were estimated from reference gene primer amplification. Libraries were prepared by immunoSEQ multiplex PCR; TCRdb keeps only in-frame clonotypes and omits some of them. V and J calls and clone size are copied from that table; D and trimming were computed from the DNA. This table has about 40,000 clones, around 83% appearing once.

The sequencing sample was made of peripheral blood. The V gene is TRBV27, the J gene TRBJ1-2, with D hard to call. The source is a woman in her sixties or seventies with acute or convalescent COVID-19. The CDR3 loop reads CASLPTRKHYGYTF. The CDR3 nucleotides are TGTGCCAGCCTCCCCACCCGAAAGCACTATGGCTACACCTTC.